The 25 T cell receptor beta chains below all came from one sample that was sequenced in a study of cytomegalovirus exposure and HLA in healthy donors. Primers for the PCR totalled 60 Vbeta and 13 Jbeta. Data came from immunoSEQ multiplex PCR; TCRdb stores just in-frame clones and leaves some out. The sample has tens of thousands of clones, about two thirds seen once. The sequenced sample was PBMCs. These receptors originate from a boy younger than 18 in good health and CMV-seropositive.

In this sample, this clone turned up a few times. The rearrangement uses TRBV5-1 and TRBJ2-1; TRBD1 aligns across 10 bases. After removal of 1 base from V and 5 bases from J, the junction contained 3 bases not matched to a gene. The CDR3 runs to 15 residues. Germline V CDR1 and CDR2: SGHRS, YFSETQ. The DNA for the CDR3 is TGCGCCAGCAGCTTGAGACAGGGGGCCAACAATGAGCAGTTCTTC. Amino acid sequence: CASSLRQGANNEQFF.

In this sample, this clone turned up a few times. This sequence joins TRBV9 and TRBJ2-5, with TRBD1 matching over 7 bases. This CDR3 has 15 residues. Germline assignment: CDR1 SGDLS and CDR2 YYNGEE. Germline trimming cut 3 bases from V and 5 bases from J; bases unmatched to any gene: 10. The CDR3, as DNA: TGTGCCAGCAGCGCCTACTTGGGACAGCCGGAGACCCAGTACTTC. This translates into CASSAYLGQPETQYF. Based on the CDR3 plus reference TRBV9 and TRBJ2-5, the full variable domain is DSGVTQTPKHLITATGQRVTLRCSPRSGDLSVYWYQQSLDQGLQFLIQYYNGEERAKGNILERFSAQQFPDLHSELNLSSLELGDSALYFCASSAYLGQPETQYFGPGTRLLVL.

V is TRBV6-5 and J is TRBJ1-1, with D uncertain. The CDR3 covers 14 residues. The germline V gene encodes CDR1 MNHEY and CDR2 SVGAGI. The ends were cut back, 2 bases at V and 6 bases at J, with 13 bases in the middle. The CDR3 region is CASSYTRGKAEAFF. CDR3 nucleotides: TGTGCCAGCAGTTACACCCGGGGAAAGGCTGAAGCTTTCTTT.

The chain joins TRBV5-1 to TRBJ1-2, with 8 nucleotides matching TRBD1. Germline V gene data show CDR1 as SGHRS and CDR2 as YFSETQ. The CDR3 sequence is 15 residues long. V was pared by 6 bases and J by 3 bases, with 10 bases of the junction left unmatched. CDR3: CASNLGQGVDYGYTF. The CDR3 nucleotides read TGCGCCAGCAACCTCGGACAGGGAGTGGACTATGGCTACACCTTC.

The rearrangement joins TRBV29-1 to TRBJ2-7, with 14 positions matching TRBD2. CDR3 length equals 14 residues. With V trimmed by 6 bases and J by 7 bases, 8 bases remained unmatched. Looked up from germline, CDR1 is SQVTM and CDR2 is ANQGSEA. DNA for the CDR3: TGCAGCGTCGATGGGACTAGCGGGAGAAGTGAGCAGTACTTC. As protein: CSVDGTSGRSEQYF.

This chain uses TRBV6-1 with TRBJ1-1; D possibly corresponds to TRBD1 (6 bases). With 5 bases removed from V and 1 base from J, the gap between germline ends came to 14 bases. Germline V gene lookup returns CDR1 MNHNS and CDR2 SASEGT. This CDR3 is 15 amino acids long. CDR3 sequence reads: CASSSTDSGNTEAFF. Here the CDR3 DNA reads TGTGCCAGCAGTTCCACGGACAGCGGGAACACTGAAGCTTTCTTT.

V and J are TRBV11-2 and TRBJ2-7; 9 bases match TRBD1. The CDR3 totals 15 residues. Looked up from germline, CDR1 is SGHAT and CDR2 is FQNNGV. V lost 6 bases and J lost 1; bases outside the gene matches: 7. CDR3 amino acids: CASSLPGQGSYEQYF. CDR3 nucleotides: TGTGCCAGCAGTCTTCCGGGACAGGGATCCTACGAGCAGTACTTC. The variable domain in full, with the rest retrieved from reference TRBV11-2 and TRBJ2-7, is EAGVAQSPRYKIIEKRQSVAFWCNPISGHATLYWYQQILGQGPKLLIQFQNNGVVDDSQLPKDRFSAERLKGVDSTLKIQPAKLEDSAVYLCASSLPGQGSYEQYFGPGTRLTVT.

This clone was found a few times. V and J are TRBV10-1 and TRBJ2-3, with TRBD2 matching 11 bases. Looked up from germline, CDR1 is WNHNN and CDR2 is SYGVQD (reference sequence). V gave up 3 bases and J gave up 4 bases; unmatched junction bases: 6. This CDR3 contains 16 residues. CDR3: CASSEATSGAADTQYF. The DNA for the CDR3 is TGCGCCAGCAGTGAAGCGACTAGCGGGGCCGCAGATACGCAGTATTTT.

The chain recombines TRBV30 with TRBJ1-3; 8 nucleotides line up with TRBD1. Germline V gives CDR1 GTSNPN, CDR2 SVGIG (reference sequence). This CDR3 has 14 residues. The V gene end was trimmed by 7 bases and the J gene end by 0 bases; junction bases not matched to a gene: 5. The CDR3 sequence is CAYGTGGSGNTIYF. The CDR3 bases are TGTGCCTATGGAACAGGGGGCTCTGGAAACACCATATATTTT.

This clone has a single count. The CDR3 here is CASGFPITGGARDEQYF. In nucleotides, the CDR3 is TGTGCTAGTGGTTTCCCGATTACAGGGGGCGCGAGGGACGAGCAGTACTTC. The chain recombines TRBV12-5 with TRBJ2-7; 9 bases map to TRBD1. V gave up 3 bases and J gave up 5 bases; unmatched junction bases: 14. The CDR3 is 17 residues long. The germline CDR1 and CDR2 sequences are LGHNT and FRNRAP. Looking up the rest from reference TRBV12-5 and TRBJ2-7 gives the full variable domain: DARVTQTPRHKVTEMGQEVTMRCQPILGHNTVFWYRQTMMQGLELLAYFRNRAPLDDSGMPKDRFSAEMPDATLATLKIQPSEPRDSAVYFCASGFPITGGARDEQYFGPGTRLTVT.

J is TRBJ2-7 and V is TRBV4-3; perhaps TRBD2 as D (6 bases). The germline CDR1 and CDR2 sequences are LGHNA and YSLEER. Deletions cut 1 base from V and 0 bases from J, with 16 bases between. The CDR3 length is 17 residues. The CDR3 nucleotides are TGCGCCAGCAGCCAAGCTTCTGTCGGGACTCCCTCCTACGAGCAGTACTTC. Translated: CASSQASVGTPSYEQYF.

This clone was seen a handful of times. The chain links TRBV5-4 to TRBJ1-2, with a tentative D call TRBD1 (5 bases). Germline V gives CDR1 SGHNT, CDR2 YYREEE (reference sequence). V lost 4 bases, J lost 3 bases, and 19 bases lay in between. The CDR3 extends over 16 amino acids. The CDR3 coding sequence is TGTGCCAGCAGCAGAACCACAGGTTCTAACGACTATGGCTACACCTTC. It is translated as CASSRTTGSNDYGYTF.

This sequence joins TRBV27 and TRBJ1-2; unclear D gene. V lost 0 bases and J lost 0, with 8 bases in between. CDR1 and CDR2 from the germline V gene are MNHEY and SMNVEV (reference sequence). The CDR3 loop spans 15 amino acids. The CDR3 protein is CASSLSRGANYGYTF. The CDR3 coding sequence is TGTGCCAGCAGTTTATCGCGTGGAGCTAACTATGGCTACACCTTC.

The chain uses TRBV27 and TRBJ2-1; 10 bases are shared with TRBD2. Germline lookup yields CDR1 MNHEY and CDR2 SMNVEV (reference sequence). The CDR3 consists of 15 residues. The J segment lost 12 bases and the V segment lost 4 bases, leaving 12 bases of the junction unmatched. CDR3 nucleotides: TGTGCCAGCAGTTCCCTCGGACTAGCGGCTGGCGTGCAGTTCTTC. This encodes CASSSLGLAAGVQFF.

As for this clone: A read error may account for a junction end that differs from germline. This sequence joins TRBV5-1 and TRBJ1-2; 8 nucleotides match TRBD1. CDR1 is SGHRS and CDR2 is YFSETQ in the germline V gene. There are 15 residues in the CDR3. The CDR3 sequence is CASSSGQVVTYGYPF. Here the CDR3 DNA reads TGCGCCAGCAGCTCGGGACAGGTGGTTACCTATGGCTACCCCTTC.

The chain has TRBV6-1 and TRBJ1-3; TRBD1 agrees at 8 bases. In germline, CDR1 is MNHNS, CDR2 SASEGT. The CDR3 is 16 amino acids. V lost 4 bases, J lost 0 bases, and 5 bases stayed unmatched. This chain's CDR3 is CASSGLTGDSGNTIYF. CDR3 coding DNA: TGTGCCAGCAGTGGCCTGACAGGGGACTCTGGAAACACCATATATTTT.

The chain combines TRBV5-6 with TRBJ2-7; possible D gene TRBD2, 6 bases. This CDR3 is 14 amino acids long. V was cut by 3 bases and J by 2 bases, with 12 bases left in between. CDR1 is SGHDT and CDR2 is YYEEEE in the germline V gene. The CDR3 DNA follows: TGTGCCAGCAGCTCGGGACTGAACCCCTACGAGCAGTACTTC. This codes for CASSSGLNPYEQYF.

V is TRBV5-1 and J is TRBJ2-3, with 9 bases identical to TRBD2. In germline, CDR1 is SGHRS, CDR2 YFSETQ. CDR3 length: 15 residues. Unmatched junction bases numbered 5, after V lost 4 bases and J lost 2 bases. The CDR3 reads CASSIERGDTDTQYF. The DNA for the CDR3 is TGCGCCAGCAGCATAGAGCGGGGGGACACAGATACGCAGTATTTT.

The chain links TRBV5-6 to TRBJ2-2; D perhaps matches TRBD1 (6 bases). This CDR3 spans 16 amino acids. V was cut by 3 bases and J by 3 bases, with 15 bases left in between. The germline CDR1 and CDR2 sequences are SGHDT and YYEEEE. Here the CDR3 DNA reads TGTGCCAGCAGCTCACGCGACAGGAGATACACCGGGGAGCTGTTTTTT. Translated, it gives CASSSRDRRYTGELFF.

This chain links TRBV19 with TRBJ1-1, with 8 bases aligning to TRBD1. This CDR3 has 16 residues. Trimming took 6 bases from V and 1 from J; bases not matched to a gene: 10. Germline V gene lookup returns CDR1 LNHDA and CDR2 SQIVND (reference sequence). The CDR3 DNA is TGTGCCAGTAGAACACTCTCCGGGACAGGGAACACTGAAGCTTTCTTT. This sequence encodes CASRTLSGTGNTEAFF.

This clone has only a few counts. The V gene is TRBV4-2, the J gene TRBJ1-2; D is perhaps TRBD1 (6 bases). The CDR3 extends over 16 amino acids. CDR1 is LGHNA, CDR2 YNFKEQ, per germline. With 5 bases removed from V and 5 bases from J, the gap between germline ends came to 21 bases. DNA for the CDR3: TGTGCCAGCAGCTCCAGGACTTCAGGGGTCTTATATGGCTACACCTTC. It codes for CASSSRTSGVLYGYTF.

This sequence joins TRBV9 and TRBJ1-1, with 7 bases fitting TRBD1. CDR1 and CDR2 from the germline V gene are SGDLS and YYNGEE. Unmatched junction bases numbered 7, after V lost 2 bases and J lost 3 bases. CDR3 length equals 15 residues. The CDR3 DNA sequence: TGTGCCAGCAGCGTCACACGACAGGGTTACACTGAAGCTTTCTTT. Protein product: CASSVTRQGYTEAFF.

The sample holds a few counts of this clone. The V call is TRBV7-2, the J call TRBJ2-1; TRBD2 might be the D (6 bases). This CDR3 has 12 amino acids. Trimming removed 5 bases at V and 15 bases at J, with 17 bases between. Germline CDR1 reads SGHTA; CDR2 reads FQGNSA. CDR3 sequence (DNA): TGTGCCAGCAGCCTTCACTTGGAGGGCCCGTTCTTC. This codes for CASSLHLEGPFF.

This clone was seen only once. V and J are TRBV2 and TRBJ1-5; TRBD1 matches at 7 bases. This CDR3 has 14 residues. The junction had 6 bases not matched to a gene; V was cut back by 4 bases and J by 6 bases. Germline CDR1 SNHLY, CDR2 FYNNEI. CDR3 nucleotide sequence: TGTGCCAGCAGTGCACAGGGGATGAGTCAGCCCCAGCATTTT. Amino acids: CASSAQGMSQPQHF.

V usage is TRBV9 and J usage is TRBJ2-3; TRBD2 is a possible D gene (6 bases). Trimming pared 0 bases from V and 2 bases from J, leaving 19 bases between. The CDR3 consists of 18 residues. The germline V gene encodes CDR1 SGDLS and CDR2 YYNGEE. In nucleotides, the CDR3 is TGTGCCAGCAGCGTAGAATCATGGCGGCCGGGGGTCACAGATACGCAGTATTTT. Translated: CASSVESWRPGVTDTQYF. Supplemented by reference TRBV9 and TRBJ2-3, the full variable domain reads DSGVTQTPKHLITATGQRVTLRCSPRSGDLSVYWYQQSLDQGLQFLIQYYNGEERAKGNILERFSAQQFPDLHSELNLSSLELGDSALYFCASSVESWRPGVTDTQYFGPGTRLTVL.